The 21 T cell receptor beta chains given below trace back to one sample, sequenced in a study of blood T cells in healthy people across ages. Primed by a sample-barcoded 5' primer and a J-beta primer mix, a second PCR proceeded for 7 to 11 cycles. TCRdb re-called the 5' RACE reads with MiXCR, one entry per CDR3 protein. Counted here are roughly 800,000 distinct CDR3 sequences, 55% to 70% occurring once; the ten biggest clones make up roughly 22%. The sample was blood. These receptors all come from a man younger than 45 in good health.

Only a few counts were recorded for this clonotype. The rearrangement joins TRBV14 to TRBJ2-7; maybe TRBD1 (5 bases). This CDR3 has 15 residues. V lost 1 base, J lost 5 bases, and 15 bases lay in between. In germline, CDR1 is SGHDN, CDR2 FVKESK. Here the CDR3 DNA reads TGTGCCAGCAGCCAAGGGACAACCTGGTTCGACGAGCAGTACTTC. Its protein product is CASSQGTTWFDEQYF.

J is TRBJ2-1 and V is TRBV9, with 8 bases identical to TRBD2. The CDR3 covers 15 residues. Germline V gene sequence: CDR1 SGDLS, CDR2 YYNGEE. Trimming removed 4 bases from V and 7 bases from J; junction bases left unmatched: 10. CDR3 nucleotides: TGTGCCAGCAGCCTTACTAGCGGTCCTTTTAATGAGCAGTTCTTC. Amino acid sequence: CASSLTSGPFNEQFF.

The CDR3 sequence is CSANGELMQDTQYF. CDR3 nucleotides: TGCAGTGCGAACGGGGAACTAATGCAGGATACGCAGTATTTT. The chain uses TRBV20-1 and TRBJ2-3, with D tentatively TRBD2 (5 bases). Germline lookup yields CDR1 DFQATT and CDR2 SNEGSKA (reference sequence). The CDR3 extends over 14 amino acids. V lost 6 bases to trimming and J lost 6 bases, with 19 bases between them.

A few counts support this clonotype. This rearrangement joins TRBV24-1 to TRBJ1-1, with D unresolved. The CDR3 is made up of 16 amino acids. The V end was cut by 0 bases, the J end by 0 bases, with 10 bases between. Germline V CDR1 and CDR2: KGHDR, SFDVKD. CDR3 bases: TGTGCCACCAGTGATTTGTATAACGGACTGAACACTGAAGCTTTCTTT. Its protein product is CATSDLYNGLNTEAFF.

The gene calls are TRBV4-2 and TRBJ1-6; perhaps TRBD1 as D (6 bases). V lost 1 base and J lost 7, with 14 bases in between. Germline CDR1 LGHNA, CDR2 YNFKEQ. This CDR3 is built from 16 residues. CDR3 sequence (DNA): TGTGCCAGCAGCCAAGGGCTTGGGGGCCCGAATTCACCCCTCCACTTT. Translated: CASSQGLGGPNSPLHF.

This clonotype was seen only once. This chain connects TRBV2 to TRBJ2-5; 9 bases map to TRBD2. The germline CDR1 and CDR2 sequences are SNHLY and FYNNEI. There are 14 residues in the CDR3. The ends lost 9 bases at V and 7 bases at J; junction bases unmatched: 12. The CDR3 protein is CASGGTSGFSTQYF. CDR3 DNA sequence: TGTGCCAGTGGGGGAACTAGCGGGTTCTCGACCCAGTACTTC.

CDR3 DNA sequence: TGCAGTGCTAGTCGTGTTACTGGAGAGACCCAGTACTTC. This encodes CSASRVTGETQYF. V usage is TRBV20-1 and J usage is TRBJ2-5; D is unresolved. In germline, CDR1 is DFQATT, CDR2 SNEGSKA (reference sequence). The germline V and J ends were trimmed by 3 bases and 4 bases, with 12 bases remaining between them. This CDR3 spans 13 amino acids.

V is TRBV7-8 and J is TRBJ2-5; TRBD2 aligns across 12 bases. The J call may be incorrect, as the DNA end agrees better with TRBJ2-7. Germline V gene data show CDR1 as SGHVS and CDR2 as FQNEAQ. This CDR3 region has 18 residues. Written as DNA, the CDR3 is TGTGCCAGCAGCCCGTATAGCAGGGGGACTAGCGGGCTAAACGAGCAGTACTTC. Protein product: CASSPYSRGTSGLNEQYF.

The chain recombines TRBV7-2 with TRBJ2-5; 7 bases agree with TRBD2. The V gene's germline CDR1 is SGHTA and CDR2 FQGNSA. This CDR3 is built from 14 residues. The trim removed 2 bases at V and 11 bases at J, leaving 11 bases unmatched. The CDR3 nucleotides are TGTGCCAGCAGCTTAACGTGGGGGGTGCGGGAGCAGTACTTC. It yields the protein CASSLTWGVREQYF.

The CDR3 DNA follows: TGTGCCAGCAGCTTCCCCATTACAGGGGGCGAAGGAGAGACCCAGTACTTC. This translates into CASSFPITGGEGETQYF. The chain joins TRBV11-2 to TRBJ2-5; 9 bases line up with TRBD1. The CDR3 totals 17 residues. Germline trimming cut 3 bases from V and 4 bases from J; bases unmatched to any gene: 12. The germline V gene has CDR1 SGHAT and CDR2 FQNNGV.

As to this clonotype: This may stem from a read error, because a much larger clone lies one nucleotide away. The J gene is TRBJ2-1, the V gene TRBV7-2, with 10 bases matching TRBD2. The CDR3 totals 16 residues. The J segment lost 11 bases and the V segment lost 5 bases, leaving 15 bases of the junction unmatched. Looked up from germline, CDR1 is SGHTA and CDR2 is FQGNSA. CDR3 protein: CASSDRGSGRPLKQFF. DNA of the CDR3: TGTGCCAGCAGCGACCGAGGTAGCGGGAGGCCTTTAAAGCAGTTCTTC.

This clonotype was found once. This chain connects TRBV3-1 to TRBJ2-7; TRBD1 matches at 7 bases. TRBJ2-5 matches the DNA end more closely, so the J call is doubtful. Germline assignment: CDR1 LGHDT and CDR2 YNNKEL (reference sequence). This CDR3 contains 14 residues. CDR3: CASRRATGTETQYF. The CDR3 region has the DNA TGTGCCAGCCGGCGGGCGACAGGGACAGAGACCCAGTACTTC.

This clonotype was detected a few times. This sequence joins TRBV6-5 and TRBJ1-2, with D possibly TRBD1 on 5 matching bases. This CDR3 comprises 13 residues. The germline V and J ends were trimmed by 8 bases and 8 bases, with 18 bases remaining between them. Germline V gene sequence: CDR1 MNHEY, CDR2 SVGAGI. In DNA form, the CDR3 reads TGTGCCAGCTGGACCGGGGCCGGGAGCGGCTACACCTTC. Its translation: CASWTGAGSGYTF.

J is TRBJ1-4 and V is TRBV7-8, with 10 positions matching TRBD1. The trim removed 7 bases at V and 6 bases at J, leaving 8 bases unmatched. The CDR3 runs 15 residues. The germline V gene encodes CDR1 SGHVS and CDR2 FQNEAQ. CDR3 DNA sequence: TGTGCCAGCACCAGAATGGGACAGGGGTATGAAAAACTGTTTTTT. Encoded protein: CASTRMGQGYEKLFF.

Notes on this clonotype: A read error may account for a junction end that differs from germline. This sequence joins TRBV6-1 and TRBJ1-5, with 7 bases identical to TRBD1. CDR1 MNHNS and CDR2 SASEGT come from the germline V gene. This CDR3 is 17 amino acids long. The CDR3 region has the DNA TGTGCCGGCAGCGCCTATAGTGTGACAGGGTATTTTCAGCCCCAGCATTTT. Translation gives CAGSAYSVTGYFQPQHF.

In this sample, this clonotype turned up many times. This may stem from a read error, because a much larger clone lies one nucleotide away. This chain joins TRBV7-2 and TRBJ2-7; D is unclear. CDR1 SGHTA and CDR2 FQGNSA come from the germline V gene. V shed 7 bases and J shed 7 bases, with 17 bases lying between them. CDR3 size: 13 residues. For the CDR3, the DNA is TGTGCCAGCACCAATTTGGGTTACAATGAGCAGTACTTC. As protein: CASTNLGYNEQYF.

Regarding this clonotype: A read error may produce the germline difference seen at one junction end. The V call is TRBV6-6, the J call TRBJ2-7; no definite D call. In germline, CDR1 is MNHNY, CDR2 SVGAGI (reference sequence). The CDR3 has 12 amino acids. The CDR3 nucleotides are TGTGCCGGCAGTTATTCTAATGGGGAGCAGTACTTC. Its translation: CAGSYSNGEQYF.

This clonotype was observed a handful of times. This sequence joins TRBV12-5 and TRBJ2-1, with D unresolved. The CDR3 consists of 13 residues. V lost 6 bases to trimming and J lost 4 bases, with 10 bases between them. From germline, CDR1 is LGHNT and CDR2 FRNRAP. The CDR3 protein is CASGSEVYNEQFF. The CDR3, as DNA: TGTGCTAGTGGATCGGAAGTTTACAATGAGCAGTTCTTC.

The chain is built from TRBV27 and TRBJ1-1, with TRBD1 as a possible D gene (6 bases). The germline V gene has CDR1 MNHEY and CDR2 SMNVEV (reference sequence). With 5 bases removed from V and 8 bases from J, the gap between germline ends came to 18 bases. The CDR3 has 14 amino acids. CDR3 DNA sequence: TGTGCCAGCAGTAGGGGGGACCCCCGTGGGGAAGCTTTCTTT. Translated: CASSRGDPRGEAFF.

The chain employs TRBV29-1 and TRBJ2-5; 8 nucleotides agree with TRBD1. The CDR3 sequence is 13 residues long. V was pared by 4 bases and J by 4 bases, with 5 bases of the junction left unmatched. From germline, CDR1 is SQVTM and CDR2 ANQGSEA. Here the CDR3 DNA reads TGCAGCGTTGCCGGCAGGGGGCGAGAGACCCAGTACTTC. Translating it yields CSVAGRGRETQYF.

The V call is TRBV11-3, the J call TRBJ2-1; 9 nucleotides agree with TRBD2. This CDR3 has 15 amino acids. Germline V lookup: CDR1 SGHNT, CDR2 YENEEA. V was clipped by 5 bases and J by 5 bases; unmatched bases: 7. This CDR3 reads CASSAGGLGNNEQFF. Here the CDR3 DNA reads TGTGCCAGCAGCGCGGGGGGGCTTGGAAACAATGAGCAGTTCTTC. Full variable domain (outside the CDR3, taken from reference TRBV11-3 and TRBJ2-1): EAGVVQSPRYKIIEKKQPVAFWCNPISGHNTLYWYLQNLGQGPELLIRYENEEAVDDSQLPKDRFSAERLKGVDSTLKIQPAELGDSAVYLCASSAGGLGNNEQFFGPGTRLTVL.